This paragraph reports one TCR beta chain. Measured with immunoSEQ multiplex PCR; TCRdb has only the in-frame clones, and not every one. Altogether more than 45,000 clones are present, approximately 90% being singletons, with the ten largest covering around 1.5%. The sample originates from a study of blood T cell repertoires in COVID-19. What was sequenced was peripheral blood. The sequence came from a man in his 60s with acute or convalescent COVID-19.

The CDR3 bases are TGTGCCAGCAGCTTGATTCCGGGGGACAATCAGCCCCAGCATTTT. Protein product: CASSLIPGDNQPQHF. The chain links TRBV5-4 to TRBJ1-5; a weak D match, TRBD1 (5 bases). Germline loops: CDR1 SGHNT, CDR2 YYREEE (reference sequence). The CDR3 runs to 15 residues. The V gene lost 1 base and the J gene lost 3 bases, with 11 bases spanning the gap.